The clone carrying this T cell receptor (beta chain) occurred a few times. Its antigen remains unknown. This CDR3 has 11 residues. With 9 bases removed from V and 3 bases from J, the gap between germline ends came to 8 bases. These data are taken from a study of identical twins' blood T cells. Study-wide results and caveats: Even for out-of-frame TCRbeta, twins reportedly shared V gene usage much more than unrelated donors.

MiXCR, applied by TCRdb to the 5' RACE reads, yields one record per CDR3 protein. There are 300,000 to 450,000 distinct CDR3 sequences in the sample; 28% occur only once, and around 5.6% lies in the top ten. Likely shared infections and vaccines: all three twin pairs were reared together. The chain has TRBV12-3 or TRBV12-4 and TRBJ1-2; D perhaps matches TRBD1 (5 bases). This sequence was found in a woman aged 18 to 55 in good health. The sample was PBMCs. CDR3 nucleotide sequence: TGTGCCAGATTGACAGACTATGGCTACACCTTC. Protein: CARLTDYGYTF.